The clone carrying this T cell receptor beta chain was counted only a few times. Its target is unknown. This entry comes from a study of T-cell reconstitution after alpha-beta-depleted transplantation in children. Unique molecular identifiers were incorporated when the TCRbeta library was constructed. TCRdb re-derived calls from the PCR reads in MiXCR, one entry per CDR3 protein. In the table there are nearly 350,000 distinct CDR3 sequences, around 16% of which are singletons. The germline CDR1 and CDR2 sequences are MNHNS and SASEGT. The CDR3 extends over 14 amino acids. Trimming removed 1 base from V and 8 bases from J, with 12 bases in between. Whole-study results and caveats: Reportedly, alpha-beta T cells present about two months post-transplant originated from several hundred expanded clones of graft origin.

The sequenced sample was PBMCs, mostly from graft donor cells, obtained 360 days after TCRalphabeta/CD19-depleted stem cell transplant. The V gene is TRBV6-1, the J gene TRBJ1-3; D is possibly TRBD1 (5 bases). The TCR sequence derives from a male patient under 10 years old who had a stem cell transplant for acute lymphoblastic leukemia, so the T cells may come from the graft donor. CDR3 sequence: CASSEGGLRYTIYF. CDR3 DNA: TGTGCCAGCAGTGAAGGGGGGTTGAGGTACACCATATATTTT.